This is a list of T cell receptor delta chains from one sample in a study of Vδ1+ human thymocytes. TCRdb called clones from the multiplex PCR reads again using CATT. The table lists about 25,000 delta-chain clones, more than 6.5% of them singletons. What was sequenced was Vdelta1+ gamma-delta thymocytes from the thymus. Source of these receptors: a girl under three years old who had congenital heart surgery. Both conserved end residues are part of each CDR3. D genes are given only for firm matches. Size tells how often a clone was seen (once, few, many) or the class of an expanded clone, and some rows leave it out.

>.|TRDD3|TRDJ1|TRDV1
TGTGCTCTTGGGGAACCTGCCCCTCAATTTTTAGGCGGGGGATACCCCACCGATAAACTCATCTTT
CALGEPAPQFLGGGYPTDKLIF
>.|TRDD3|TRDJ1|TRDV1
TGTGCTCTTGGGGAACCCACTGGGGGATATGCCGATAAACTCATCTTT
CALGEPTGGYADKLIF
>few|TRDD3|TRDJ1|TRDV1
TGTGCTCTTGGGGGTTCGAAGGGGGATACGGACTCCCCCGATAAACTCATCTTT
CALGGSKGDTDSPDKLIF
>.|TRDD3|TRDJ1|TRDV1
TGTGCTCTTGGGGTTCCAATAGGCCTTCCTTCGGCACGTACTGGGGGATACGTTCCCTTGGGCACCGATAAACTCATCTTT
CALGVPIGLPSARTGGYVPLGTDKLIF
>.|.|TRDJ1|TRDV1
TGTGCTCTTGAAGGTCCAGGTCTCAGGGACCTCCTACAGATTACTGGGGATAGCACCGATAAACTCATCTTT
CALEGPGLRDLLQITGDSTDKLIF
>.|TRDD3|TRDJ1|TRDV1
TGTGCTCTTGGGGAACTCGTCTTCCTACCCGTACTGGGGGATAGGACCGATAAACTCATCTTT
CALGELVFLPVLGDRTDKLIF
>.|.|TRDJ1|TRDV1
TGTGCTCTTGGGGTCAGCGATAAACTCATCTTT
CALGVSDKLIF
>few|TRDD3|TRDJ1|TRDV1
TGTGCTCTTGGGGACGAAAAAACTGGGGGATACTTTGACGATAAACTCATCTTT
CALGDEKTGGYFDDKLIF
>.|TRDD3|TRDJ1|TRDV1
TGTGCTCTTGGAGCTAAAGCGGGGGATCCCCCCCGATTCACCGATAAACTCATCTTT
CALGAKAGDPPRFTDKLIF
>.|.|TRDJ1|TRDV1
TGTGCTCTTGGGAGCCGCCGTCCCTCGGGGATCTACACCGATAAACTCATCTTT
CALGSRRPSGIYTDKLIF
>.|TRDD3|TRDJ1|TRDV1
TGTGCTCTTGGGGAACTCGGGAACCTCGGGAGGATACGCGTATCCTCGGACACCGATAAACTCATCTTT
CALGELGNLGRIRVSSDTDKLIF
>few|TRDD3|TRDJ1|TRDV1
TGTGCTCTTGGGGAACCCCCCCCAGGGCCGTTACTGGGGGTAGATAAACTCATCTTT
CALGEPPPGPLLGVDKLIF
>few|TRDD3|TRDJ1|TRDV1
TGTGCTCTTGGGGAATCTTTCCCCGGAGGGATACGCGGTAAACTCATCTTT
CALGESFPGGIRGKLIF
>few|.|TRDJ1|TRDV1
TGTGCTCTGTTCCCTGCCTCCCTGGCTGCCGGCCGTCTGCGGTACACCGATAAACTCATCTTT
CALFPASLAAGRLRYTDKLIF
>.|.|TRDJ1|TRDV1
TGTGCTCTTGGGGAAGGGGTTGGAGCCGATAAACTCATCTTT
CALGEGVGADKLIF
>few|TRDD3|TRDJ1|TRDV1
TGTGCTCTTGGGGCCCTTGTCCGGGATACGTCAACCGATAAACTCATCTTT
CALGALVRDTSTDKLIF
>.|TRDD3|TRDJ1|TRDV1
TGTGCTCTTGGGGAGGACCCTACGGGGTTCTGGGGGGTTCACTTCACCGATAAACTCATCTTT
CALGEDPTGFWGVHFTDKLIF
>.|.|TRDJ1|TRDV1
TGTGCTCTTGGGGTCTACTACGAAAGGGGACACCCCGGGGCCACCGATAAACTCATCTTT
CALGVYYERGHPGATDKLIF
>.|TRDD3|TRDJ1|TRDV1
TGTGCTCTTGGGGTCCCGGCTCTACGAGGTACTGGGGGATACTGGAAACTCATCTTT
CALGVPALRGTGGYWKLIF
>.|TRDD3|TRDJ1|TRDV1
TGTGCTCTTGGGGAGCCCCGGGGGCCTGGGGGATCCGGACTCATCTTT
CALGEPRGPGGSGLIF
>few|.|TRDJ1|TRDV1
TGTGCTCTTGGGGCACAAAGCCGGTACACCGATAAACTCATCTTT
CALGAQSRYTDKLIF
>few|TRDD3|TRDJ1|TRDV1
TGTGCTCTTGGGGCACCCGCTACGAATCGTGCTGGGGGATCCTGCACAAAACTCATCTTT
CALGAPATNRAGGSCTKLIF
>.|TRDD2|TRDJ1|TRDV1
TGTGCTCTTGGGCCAACTTCCTATTGGGCCATACGGGACACCGATAAGCTCATCTTT
CALGPTSYWAIRDTDKLIF
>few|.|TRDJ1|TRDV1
TGTGCTCTTGGGGGGCGGTCCACTTCGTACACCGATAAACTCATCTTT
CALGGRSTSYTDKLIF
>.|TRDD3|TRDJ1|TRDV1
TGTGCTCTTGGGGAAGTAGAGCGAAGGAAACTGGGGGATAAGGGATCCGATAAACTCATCTTT
CALGEVERRKLGDKGSDKLIF
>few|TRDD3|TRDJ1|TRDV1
TGTGCTCTTGGGGGTTTTCCTAACTGGGGGATAGAAGGACTCATCTTT
CALGGFPNWGIEGLIF